Listed below are T cell receptor beta chains from one sample, sequenced in a study of T cells in localized non-small cell lung cancer. The assay was immunoSEQ multiplex PCR, and TCRdb's table has in-frame clones only and misses some. The data show nearly 35,000 clones, with 85% to 95% seen just once and approximately 12% held by the top ten. The starting material was peripheral blood mononuclear cells, obtained before any cancer treatment. The receptors originated from a female donor at least 60 years old with stage II lung adenocarcinoma. Both conserved end residues are part of each CDR3. A D gene is named only where the DNA matches it firmly. Rows give clone size only sometimes, using once, few, many, or a class for an expanded clone.

j_call	v_call	clone_size	d_call	cdr3_nt	cdr3_aa
TRBJ2-5	TRBV28	-	TRBD2	TGTGCCAGTCGTCGGGGGGGCCTCTCGGATCAAGAGACCCAGTACTTC	CASRRGGLSDQETQYF
TRBJ1-5	TRBV19	-	TRBD1	TGTGCCAGTACCGGGACAGGGAGCAATCAGCCCCAGCATTTT	CASTGTGSNQPQHF
TRBJ1-1	TRBV30	-	-	TGTGCCTGGCGGCCGGACAGTCTGAACACTGAAGCTTTCTTT	CAWRPDSLNTEAFF
TRBJ2-7	TRBV28	large	-	TGTGCCAGCAGTTTGACAGAGGATAGGGCCTACGAGCAGTACTTC	CASSLTEDRAYEQYF
TRBJ1-2	TRBV27	-	-	TGTGCCAGCAGTTTATCCCGGGGAGTTAACTATGGCTACACCTTC	CASSLSRGVNYGYTF
TRBJ2-1	TRBV14	-	-	TGTGCCAGCAGCCAAGAACGGGGGAGTATCTACAATGAGCAGTTCTTC	CASSQERGSIYNEQFF
TRBJ1-2	TRBV11-1	-	-	TGTGCCTGTGGAGTTAGCTACACCTTC	CACGVSYTF
TRBJ2-1	TRBV5-1	few	TRBD1	TGCGCCAGCAGCCCCGGGACAGGGGGCCTGAATGAGCAGTTCTTC	CASSPGTGGLNEQFF
TRBJ1-4	TRBV5-1	-	TRBD1	TGCGCCAGCAGCTTGGGGGACAGCTCTAATGAAAAACTGTTTTTT	CASSLGDSSNEKLFF
TRBJ2-1	TRBV2	-	-	TGTGCCAGCAGTGACGCGGCGGACGAGCAGTTCTTC	CASSDAADEQFF
TRBJ1-2	TRBV4-3	-	-	TGCGCCAGCAGCCAATCAGGCGGGGTCGGCTATGGCTACACCTTC	CASSQSGGVGYGYTF
TRBJ2-7	TRBV19	-	TRBD1	TGTGCCAGTAGTAAGGGAGGCGGACAGGGGGCTCAGAACGAGCAGTACTTC	CASSKGGGQGAQNEQYF
TRBJ1-1	TRBV19	-	-	TGTGCCAGTACCTCAAATGGTCTTAGTTCGAACACTGAAGCTTTCTTT	CASTSNGLSSNTEAFF
TRBJ2-7	TRBV28	-	TRBD1	TGTGCCAGCAGTTTCGGACAGGGGGGCTACGAGCAGTACTTC	CASSFGQGGYEQYF
TRBJ1-2	TRBV21-1	-	-	TGTGCCAGCAGCAAAGAGAGAGGGAGAGGGGCCCCTTTAGAGTACTATGGCTACACCTTC	CASSKERGRGAPLEYYGYTF
TRBJ2-7	TRBV7-9	-	-	TGTGCCAGCAGCGACGGAAGAACCTACGAGCAGTACTTC	CASSDGRTYEQYF
TRBJ1-4	TRBV7-9	-	-	TGTGCCAGCAGCTTAGTAGCCGCAACAACTAATGAAAAACTGTTTTTT	CASSLVAATTNEKLFF
TRBJ2-7	TRBV6-5	-	TRBD1	TGTGCCAGCAGGTACACTCGGACAGGGGGCTACGAGCAGTACTTC	CASRYTRTGGYEQYF
TRBJ1-6	TRBV5-1	-	-	TGCGCCAGCAGCTTGGGGACGGTTAATTCACCCCTCCACTTT	CASSLGTVNSPLHF
TRBJ2-1	TRBV4-1	-	-	TGCGCCAGCAGCCGAACCGGGACCTACAATGAGCAGTTCTTC	CASSRTGTYNEQFF
TRBJ2-2	TRBV6-4	few	TRBD1	TGTGCCAGCAGTCCGGACAGGGCCGGGGAGCTGTTTTTT	CASSPDRAGELFF
TRBJ2-3	TRBV9	-	-	TGTGCCAGCAGCCCCCTTGGAGACCATACAGATACGCAGTATTTT	CASSPLGDHTDTQYF
TRBJ2-1	TRBV14	-	-	TGTGCCAGCAGCCATGTTGGCTTTGAGCAGTTCTTC	CASSHVGFEQFF
TRBJ2-3	TRBV7-9	-	TRBD2	TGTGCCAGCAGCTTACCCGGGACTAGCGTGGCAGATACGCAGTATTTT	CASSLPGTSVADTQYF
TRBJ2-3	TRBV7-3	-	-	TGTGCCAGCAGCCCCTCAGGGGGGGGCAGCGGAGATACGCAGTATTTT	CASSPSGGGSGDTQYF
TRBJ1-5	TRBV27	-	-	TGTGCCAGCAGCAGGATACAGGGACCAATGGATAGCAATCAGCCCCAGCATTTT	CASSRIQGPMDSNQPQHF
TRBJ2-3	TRBV5-1	-	TRBD2	TGCGCCAGCAGCTTAAGGACTAGCGGGGTCGGGGATACGCAGTATTTT	CASSLRTSGVGDTQYF
TRBJ2-5	TRBV7-2	-	TRBD2	TGTGCCAGCAGCCCAGAGGGGACTAGCGGGAGAAAAGAGACCCAGTACTTC	CASSPEGTSGRKETQYF
TRBJ2-2	TRBV28	-	TRBD2	TGTGCCAGCAGTCTGTTAGCGGGAGGGGTCTCCGGGGAGCTGTTTTTT	CASSLLAGGVSGELFF
TRBJ2-1	TRBV7-2	-	-	TGTGCCAGCAGCTCACGTGGGGGCTACAATGAGCAGTTCTTC	CASSSRGGYNEQFF
TRBJ2-7	TRBV7-2	-	TRBD1	TGTGCCAGCAGCCTCGACAGGGGGCGGAACGAGCAGTACTTC	CASSLDRGRNEQYF
TRBJ1-3	TRBV10-1	-	-	TGCGCCAGCAGCTCGACAGTCTCTGGAAACACCATATATTTT	CASSSTVSGNTIYF
TRBJ1-2	TRBV27	few	TRBD1	TGTGCCAGCAGTTCACAGGGGGCGGGGGGCTACACCTTC	CASSSQGAGGYTF
TRBJ2-7	TRBV30	-	-	TGTGCCTGGAGTGAAGGGGGCTACGAGCAGTACTTC	CAWSEGGYEQYF
TRBJ1-5	TRBV7-2	-	-	TGTGCCAGCAGCGTGGACACAGGGATGCCCCAGCATTTT	CASSVDTGMPQHF
TRBJ2-5	TRBV2	-	TRBD2	TGTGCCAGCAGTCGACTAGCGGGGGGTCTCGAGACCCAGTACTTC	CASSRLAGGLETQYF
TRBJ1-4	TRBV9	-	-	TGTGCCAGCAGCGTAGCTATGGGGCAGCTAAATGAAAAACTGTTTTTT	CASSVAMGQLNEKLFF
TRBJ2-7	TRBV5-1	-	TRBD2	TGCGCCAGCAGCCAACTAGCGGGAGGTCGAGAGCAGTACTTC	CASSQLAGGREQYF
TRBJ2-3	TRBV7-2	-	-	TGTGCCAGCAGCTTAGTACAGATACCCACAGATACGCAGTATTTT	CASSLVQIPTDTQYF
TRBJ2-7	TRBV5-1	-	-	TGCGCCAGCAGCTTCACAGGGAACGAGCAGTACTTC	CASSFTGNEQYF
TRBJ2-1	TRBV7-2	-	-	TGTGCCAGCAGCTTAGCGGTAGGTAACAATGAGCAGTTCTTC	CASSLAVGNNEQFF
TRBJ2-5	TRBV13	-	TRBD2	TGTGCCAGCAGCCCAGGTAGCGGGGGGATGGGAGAGACCCAGTACTTC	CASSPGSGGMGETQYF
TRBJ2-1	TRBV19	once	-	TGTGCCAGTAGTATTAGACTATACAATGAGCAGTTCTTC	CASSIRLYNEQFF
TRBJ1-2	TRBV30	-	-	TGTGCCTGGAACAGGGATGTCTATGGCTACACCTTC	CAWNRDVYGYTF
TRBJ1-4	TRBV7-2	few	-	TGTGCCAGCAGCTTCTGGGGGGGCAGATCTAATGAAAAACTGTTTTTT	CASSFWGGRSNEKLFF
TRBJ1-1	TRBV7-9	-	-	TGTGCCAGCAGCTTACCACCTTTCGGCAGGGCGAACACTGAAGCTTTCTTT	CASSLPPFGRANTEAFF
TRBJ1-1	TRBV18	-	-	TGTGCCAGCTCATTTGAGTCTTCGGGCACTGAAGCTTTCTTT	CASSFESSGTEAFF
TRBJ2-1	TRBV2	once	-	TGTGCCAGCAGTGAGGGCAGAGACAATGAGCAGTTCTTC	CASSEGRDNEQFF
TRBJ2-3	TRBV7-2	once	TRBD2	TGTGCCAGCAGCTTAGGACCTAGCGGGGGGGCAGATACGCAGTATTTT	CASSLGPSGGADTQYF
TRBJ2-2	TRBV19	-	TRBD2	TGTGCCAGTAGTACTCTGGGACTAGTTAGCACCGGGGAGCTGTTTTTT	CASSTLGLVSTGELFF
TRBJ2-7	TRBV21-1	-	-	TGTGCCAGCGGGCATTCGAGGGCCGGGACAGGGCACGCGGGTTACTACGAGCAGTACTTC	CASGHSRAGTGHAGYYEQYF
TRBJ2-1	TRBV7-8	few	-	TGTGCCAGCAGCCACGGACTTAATGAGCAGTTCTTC	CASSHGLNEQFF
TRBJ1-1	TRBV6-1	-	-	TGTGCCAGCATGGAAGGGCTCCACACTGAAGCTTTCTTT	CASMEGLHTEAFF
TRBJ1-2	TRBV7-2	once	-	TGTGCCAGCAGCTTATTTTCGGGAGAGAGCTACACCTTC	CASSLFSGESYTF
TRBJ2-2	TRBV4-3	-	TRBD2	TGCGCCAGCAGCCAAGATCAGAGTAGCGGGAGGGCCAGCACCGGGGAGCTGTTTTTT	CASSQDQSSGRASTGELFF